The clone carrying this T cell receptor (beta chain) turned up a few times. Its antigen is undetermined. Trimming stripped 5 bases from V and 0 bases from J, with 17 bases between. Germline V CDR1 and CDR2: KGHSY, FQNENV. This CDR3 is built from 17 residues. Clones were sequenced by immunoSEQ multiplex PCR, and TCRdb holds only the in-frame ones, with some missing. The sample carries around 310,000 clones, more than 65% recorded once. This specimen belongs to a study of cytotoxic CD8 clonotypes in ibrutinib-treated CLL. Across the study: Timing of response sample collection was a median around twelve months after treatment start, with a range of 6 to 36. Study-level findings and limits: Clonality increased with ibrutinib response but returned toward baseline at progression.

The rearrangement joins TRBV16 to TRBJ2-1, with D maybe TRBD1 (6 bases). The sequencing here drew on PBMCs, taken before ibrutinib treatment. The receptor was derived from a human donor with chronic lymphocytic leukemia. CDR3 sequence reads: CASSASTGYGSYNEQFF. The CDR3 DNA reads TGTGCCAGCAGCGCCTCAACAGGGTACGGCTCCTACAATGAGCAGTTCTTC.